The 19 T cell receptor beta chains listed next were all sequenced from one sample in a study of CD8+ T cells in alopecia areata. TCR sequencing used cDNA made by reverse transcription of extracted RNA. Method: immunoSEQ multiplex PCR; TCRdb's copy keeps in-frame clones and lacks some. The sample contains under 250,000 clones, around 62% of which appear only once. Sequenced here: CD4+ T cells sorted from blood, sampled at week 0. Every receptor here comes from a human donor with alopecia areata.

V usage is TRBV30 and J usage is TRBJ2-1; 9 bases line up with TRBD2. V shed 3 bases and J 4 bases; nucleotides not matched to a gene: 7. The CDR3 is 15 residues long. Germline CDR1 reads GTSNPN; CDR2 reads SVGIG (reference sequence). The CDR3 loop is CAWSRTSGLYNEQFF. The CDR3 DNA follows: TGTGCCTGGAGCCGAACTAGCGGGCTTTACAATGAGCAGTTCTTC.

This clone was picked up a small number of times. The chain is built from TRBV29-1 and TRBJ2-1, with 12 nucleotides matching TRBD2. Losses at the gene ends were 2 bases for V and 8 bases for J; bases not matched to a gene: 10. Germline V gene lookup returns CDR1 SQVTM and CDR2 ANQGSEA. CDR3 length equals 16 residues. The CDR3 spells CSVERLAGGIRDEQFF. The DNA for the CDR3 is TGCAGCGTTGAAAGGCTAGCGGGAGGGATACGGGATGAGCAGTTCTTC.

This clone appeared a few times. The chain employs TRBV14 and TRBJ2-2; 9 nucleotides align to TRBD2. Germline V gene sequence: CDR1 SGHDN, CDR2 FVKESK. This CDR3 comprises 15 residues. V was clipped by 0 bases and J by 7 bases; unmatched bases: 3. Here the CDR3 reads CASSQDPSGDGELFF. CDR3 bases: TGTGCCAGCAGCCAAGACCCTAGCGGGGACGGGGAGCTGTTTTTT.

J is TRBJ1-1 and V is TRBV11-2; D is uncertain. CDR3 length: 14 residues. V was shortened by 2 bases and J by 3 bases, with 10 bases between the two germline ends. CDR1 and CDR2 (germline): SGHAT, FQNNGV. The CDR3 sequence: CASSLLDQDTEAFF. The CDR3 DNA sequence: TGTGCCAGCAGCTTATTGGATCAGGACACTGAAGCTTTCTTT.

The chain recombines TRBV30 with TRBJ1-6; TRBD1 agrees at 9 bases. V was clipped by 5 bases and J by 7 bases; unmatched bases: 3. There are 13 residues in the CDR3. Germline V lookup: CDR1 GTSNPN, CDR2 SVGIG (reference sequence). CDR3 sequence: CAWAGQGNSPLHF. CDR3 in DNA: TGTGCCTGGGCCGGACAGGGGAATTCACCCCTCCACTTT.

This clone was detected only a few times. The chain combines TRBV6-5 with TRBJ1-3, with a tentative D call TRBD1 (5 bases). In germline, CDR1 is MNHEY, CDR2 SVGAGI. The V end was cut by 4 bases, the J end by 3 bases, with 16 bases between. The CDR3 has 16 amino acids. CDR3 region: CASSLIPGFGGNTIYF. DNA for the CDR3: TGTGCCAGCAGTTTGATACCAGGGTTTGGTGGAAACACCATATATTTT.

The table lists this clone with a few counts. The CDR3 DNA is TGTGCCAGCAGAAACGGAACAGATACGCAGTATTTT. Protein product: CASRNGTDTQYF. The chain carries TRBV7-3 and TRBJ2-3; D remains ambiguous. V dropped 6 bases and J dropped 3 bases, with 7 bases sitting between them. This CDR3 comprises 12 residues. Looked up from germline, CDR1 is SGHTA and CDR2 is FQGTGA.

This chain connects TRBV25-1 to TRBJ1-2; D is uncertain. Trimming shortened V by 7 bases and J by 0 bases, and 9 bases separated the two germline ends. Looked up from germline, CDR1 is MGHDK and CDR2 is SYGVNS. The CDR3 extends over 13 amino acids. CDR3 region: CASNAGANYGYTF. In nucleotides, the CDR3 is TGTGCCAGCAACGCAGGAGCTAACTATGGCTACACCTTC.

This rearrangement joins TRBV7-9 to TRBJ2-7; D is unresolved. The germline V gene encodes CDR1 SEHNR and CDR2 FQNEAQ (reference sequence). This CDR3 region has 11 residues. The germline V and J ends were trimmed by 7 bases and 3 bases, with 7 bases remaining between them. The DNA of the CDR3 is TGTGCCAGCACTTCAGACTACGAGCAGTACTTC. It encodes CASTSDYEQYF.

The sample holds a few counts of this clone. The chain links TRBV10-3 to TRBJ2-1; 11 positions match TRBD1. The CDR3 loop spans 13 amino acids. CDR1 ENHRY and CDR2 SYGVKD come from the germline V gene. V shed 8 bases and J 7 bases; nucleotides not matched to a gene: 4. The CDR3 region has the DNA TGTGCCATCCGAGGACAGGGGGCAAATGAGCAGTTCTTC. It translates to CAIRGQGANEQFF.

The CDR3 DNA reads TGTGCCAGCAGGGACGGCTTCACTGAAGCTTTCTTT. As protein: CASRDGFTEAFF. V usage is TRBV27 and J usage is TRBJ1-1; no clear D. There are 12 residues in the CDR3. Germline V gene data show CDR1 as MNHEY and CDR2 as SMNVEV (reference sequence). V gave up 6 bases and J gave up 4 bases, with 9 bases separating them.

The J gene is TRBJ2-4, the V gene TRBV2; 8 bases are a match to TRBD1. V shed 6 bases, J shed 7 bases, and the junction held 5 bases outside the gene matches. The germline V gene has CDR1 SNHLY and CDR2 FYNNEI. The CDR3 has 13 amino acids. CDR3 nucleotide sequence: TGTGCCAGCAGGCGGACAGGGTATAACATTCAGTACTTC. As protein: CASRRTGYNIQYF.

J is TRBJ1-5 and V is TRBV29-1, with D uncertain. V was pared by 7 bases and J by 6 bases, with 13 bases between. CDR1 is SQVTM, CDR2 ANQGSEA, per germline. This CDR3 spans 12 amino acids. The CDR3 loop reads CSASFEGQPQHF. CDR3 nucleotide sequence: TGCAGCGCCAGCTTTGAGGGTCAGCCCCAGCATTTT.

This clone showed up just a few times. The V and J genes are TRBV27 and TRBJ1-1; 9 nucleotides line up with TRBD1. The CDR3 length is 13 residues. CDR1 is MNHEY and CDR2 is SMNVEV in the germline V gene (reference sequence). Losses at the gene ends were 8 bases for V and 2 bases for J; bases not matched to a gene: 3. The CDR3 protein is CASGTGTNTEAFF. The CDR3 DNA sequence: TGTGCCAGCGGGACAGGGACCAACACTGAAGCTTTCTTT.

This sequence joins TRBV10-3 and TRBJ2-7; D might be TRBD2 (6 bases). CDR1 is ENHRY, CDR2 SYGVKD, per germline. The CDR3 runs to 16 residues. Trimming cost V 0 bases and J 1 base, with 13 bases left between them. DNA for the CDR3: TGTGCCATCAGTGAGTCGACCAACGGGGGTTCCTACGAGCAGTACTTC. Translated: CAISESTNGGSYEQYF.

In DNA form, the CDR3 reads TGCGCCAGCAGCTTACAGGGGGGACAAGAGACCCAGTACTTC. Translated, it gives CASSLQGGQETQYF. The J gene is TRBJ2-5, the V gene TRBV5-1; 8 nucleotides align to TRBD1. V shed 2 bases and J 2 bases; nucleotides not matched to a gene: 2. Germline CDR1 SGHRS, CDR2 YFSETQ. The CDR3 sequence is 14 residues long.

In this sample, this clone turned up a few times. The rearrangement links TRBV2 to TRBJ2-1; D unclear. This CDR3 is built from 14 residues. Germline V CDR1 and CDR2: SNHLY, FYNNEI. With 10 bases removed from V and 2 bases from J, the gap between germline ends came to 15 bases. CDR3 bases: TGTGCCACCTCTGACCGTTCTACCTACAATGAGCAGTTCTTC. Its translation is CATSDRSTYNEQFF.

This clone was seen once. V usage is TRBV4-1 and J usage is TRBJ2-2, with D uncertain. The CDR3 consists of 16 residues. Germline V CDR1 and CDR2: MGHRA, YSYEKL. Trimming took 1 base from V and 0 from J, leaving 9 bases between them. The CDR3 region is CASSQAWTANTGELFF. In nucleotides, the CDR3 is TGCGCCAGCAGCCAAGCATGGACGGCGAACACCGGGGAGCTGTTTTTT.

The chain uses TRBV10-3 and TRBJ2-3; 9 bases agree with TRBD2. Germline V gene lookup returns CDR1 ENHRY and CDR2 SYGVKD. The CDR3 is 15 amino acids. The V gene end was trimmed by 10 bases and the J gene end by 3 bases; junction bases not matched to a gene: 11. The chain's CDR3 is CATREGLAVTDTQYF. The CDR3 nucleotides read TGTGCCACGCGGGAGGGACTAGCCGTTACAGATACGCAGTATTTT.